Listed below are T cell receptor beta chains from one sample, sequenced in a study of vaccination effects on CD4 cells after COVID-19. Profiled with immunoSEQ multiplex PCR; TCRdb holds only in-frame clones, not every one. The sample includes approximately 74,000 clones, around 67% of them seen just once. These receptors have no known antigen. The sequenced sample was CD4+ T cells from PBMCs cultured without peptide, obtained after COVID-19 vaccination. Receptor source: a human donor who received a COVID-19 vaccine. CDR3s include the opening cysteine and the closing phenylalanine or tryptophan. A D gene is named only where the DNA matches it firmly. Clone size is not always given. Where it is, it says once, few, many or a class for expanded clones.

V	size	J	D	DNA	CDR3
TRBV6-6	NA	TRBJ1-2	TRBD1	TGTGCCAGCAGTAGGGGACAGAACAACTATGGCTACACCTTC	CASSRGQNNYGYTF
TRBV7-3	NA	TRBJ2-1	NA	TGTGCCAGCAGCTTGTCCAAACTCTCTACCCATGAGCAGTTCTTC	CASSLSKLSTHEQFF
TRBV4-3	NA	TRBJ2-5	TRBD1	TGCGCCAGCAGCCAAGAGGGACAGCCCCAAGAGACCCAGTACTTC	CASSQEGQPQETQYF
TRBV15	NA	TRBJ1-3	NA	TGTGCCACCAGCAGAGACCCCTCTGGAAACACCATATATTTT	CATSRDPSGNTIYF
TRBV5-1	NA	TRBJ2-1	TRBD2	TGCGCCAGCAGCACGTCTAGCGGGTCCACCTACAATGAGCAGTTCTTC	CASSTSSGSTYNEQFF
TRBV6-2/TRBV6-3	NA	TRBJ1-5	NA	TGTGCCAGCACCCCCTGGGGTAGCAATCAGCCCCAGCATTTT	CASTPWGSNQPQHF
TRBV5-6	NA	TRBJ1-2	NA	TGTGCCAGCAGCAACCTTCGTGGGACTAAGGAAAACTATGGCTACACCTTC	CASSNLRGTKENYGYTF
TRBV3-1/TRBV3-2	few	TRBJ1-5	NA	TGTGCCAGCAGCCAAACAAGGGCCCCAAATCAGCCCCAGCATTTT	CASSQTRAPNQPQHF
TRBV5-1	NA	TRBJ1-1	NA	TGCGCCAGCAGCCAGCCACAGGGCACCGCGTACACTGAAGCTTTCTTT	CASSQPQGTAYTEAFF
TRBV9	NA	TRBJ2-1	NA	TGTGCCAGCAGCGTCCAAGGGGCGGGATCCTACAATGAGCAGTTCTTC	CASSVQGAGSYNEQFF
TRBV18	NA	TRBJ2-6	NA	TGTGCCAGCTCACTCACATTGATATCAGGGGCCAACGTCCTGACTTTC	CASSLTLISGANVLTF
TRBV25-1	NA	TRBJ2-5	TRBD1	TGTGCCAGCAGTGAACTGGACAGGGAAGAGACCCAGTACTTC	CASSELDREETQYF
TRBV7-2	NA	TRBJ2-2	NA	TGTGCCAGCACCCCCGGCGGGTACGGGACCGGGGAGCTGTTTTTT	CASTPGGYGTGELFF
TRBV6-6	NA	TRBJ1-1	NA	TGTGCCAGCAGTTACATGTCGGGTGCTGAAGCTTTCTTT	CASSYMSGAEAFF
TRBV15	NA	TRBJ2-3	NA	TGTGCCACCGTAGGTCCCCTCACAGATACGCAGTATTTT	CATVGPLTDTQYF
TRBV30	NA	TRBJ1-1	NA	TGTGCCTGGAGCGCGGGTGGTGAAGCTTTCTTT	CAWSAGGEAFF
TRBV6-2/TRBV6-3	NA	TRBJ2-3	NA	TGTGCCAGCAGTTCACAGGGCCTCGGGGATACGCAGTATTTT	CASSSQGLGDTQYF
TRBV4-2	NA	TRBJ2-1	TRBD2	TGTGCCAGCAGCCTTAAGCCCGGGACTAGCGGGGGGGCCGGGAATGAGCAGTTCTTC	CASSLKPGTSGGAGNEQFF
TRBV10-2	NA	TRBJ1-2	NA	TGCGCCAGCCGGACCCTCACGGAGGGCTACACCTTC	CASRTLTEGYTF
TRBV23-1	NA	TRBJ1-5	NA	TGCGCCAGCAGTCAATTCTACAGAGGGGAGAAGCCCCAGCATTTT	CASSQFYRGEKPQHF
TRBV9	NA	TRBJ1-4	TRBD1	TGTGCCAGCAGCGTACAAACAGGGGGCCCAACGCGAAAACTGTTTTTT	CASSVQTGGPTRKLFF
TRBV10-3	once	TRBJ2-2	TRBD1	TGTGCCATCGAACCCGGGACAGGGGTATCCGGGGAGCTGTTTTTT	CAIEPGTGVSGELFF
TRBV7-9	NA	TRBJ2-5	TRBD1	TGTGCCAGCGCGATGGGGACAGGGCTAGAGACCCAGTACTTC	CASAMGTGLETQYF
TRBV5-4	NA	TRBJ1-1	TRBD1	TGTGCCAGCAGCCGAGACAGGGGGATAAACACTGAAGCTTTCTTT	CASSRDRGINTEAFF
TRBV10-3	NA	TRBJ2-5	TRBD2	TGTGCCATCAGTGAGATCGGGGGGGTAAAAGAGACCCAGTACTTC	CAISEIGGVKETQYF
TRBV10-3	NA	TRBJ2-5	TRBD1	TGTGCCATCGGAAGGACAGGGGACCAAGAGACCCAGTACTTC	CAIGRTGDQETQYF
TRBV28	few	TRBJ1-5	NA	TGTGCCAGCAGCTTAGTAGTAATAAATCAGCCCCAGCATTTT	CASSLVVINQPQHF
TRBV23-1	NA	TRBJ1-3	NA	TGCGCCAGCAGTCGTAAGACAGAGCCTTCTGGAAACACCATATATTTT	CASSRKTEPSGNTIYF
TRBV5-1	NA	TRBJ2-6	TRBD1	TGCGCCAGCAGCTTGACCCCCGGGACAGGGGGCGGTGGGGCCAACGTCCTGACTTTC	CASSLTPGTGGGGANVLTF
TRBV4-1	NA	TRBJ1-6	NA	TGCGCCAGCAGCCAAAGAGCGCGCAGGGAGGTAGATTCACCCCTCCACTTT	CASSQRARREVDSPLHF
TRBV11-2	NA	TRBJ2-5	NA	TGTGCCAGCAGCCAAGTACGGGAGACCCAGTACTTC	CASSQVRETQYF
TRBV5-4	NA	TRBJ2-1	TRBD2	TGTGCCAGCAGCCTGGTGGCAGCCGGGGGGTTCAATGAGCAGTTCTTC	CASSLVAAGGFNEQFF
TRBV7-3	NA	TRBJ2-1	NA	TGTGCCAGCAGCCCTTGTTGCGGCTCCTACAATGAGCAGTTCTTC	CASSPCCGSYNEQFF
TRBV6-5	NA	TRBJ2-3	TRBD1	TGTGCCAGCAGTTACACAGGGGCGAGTTCTGGAGATACGCAGTATTTT	CASSYTGASSGDTQYF
TRBV5-6	few	TRBJ2-3	NA	TGTGCCAGCAGCTTGAGTGGGGGGAGCACAGATACGCAGTATTTT	CASSLSGGSTDTQYF
TRBV19	NA	TRBJ2-5	TRBD2	TGTGCCAGTAGTATAAAAGGACTAGCGGGGGGGCGAGAGACCCAGTACTTC	CASSIKGLAGGRETQYF
TRBV2	NA	TRBJ1-2	TRBD1	TGTGCCAGCAGTGAAGAGACAGGGGATGGCTACACCTTC	CASSEETGDGYTF
TRBV5-1	few	TRBJ1-1	NA	TGCGCCAGCAGCTTGGTTGGGTCCGGCACTGAAGCTTTCTTT	CASSLVGSGTEAFF
TRBV11-2	NA	TRBJ2-5	TRBD2	TGTGCCAGCAGCGATAGCGGGGGGGCTCAAGAGACCCAGTACTTC	CASSDSGGAQETQYF
TRBV4-1	NA	TRBJ2-5	NA	TGCGCCAGCAGCCAAATGAGGGATATGGCGGAGACCCAGTACTTC	CASSQMRDMAETQYF
TRBV4-1	NA	TRBJ1-2	NA	TGCGCCAGCAGCCAAGAAGGGGAAAGGGCAGGAGCCTATGGCTACACCTTC	CASSQEGERAGAYGYTF
TRBV11-2	NA	TRBJ1-2	TRBD1	TGTGCCAGCAGCCCCGACAGGGACTATGGCTACACCTTC	CASSPDRDYGYTF
TRBV6-6	NA	TRBJ2-3	TRBD1	TGTGCCAGCAGTGACCGGGACAGGGAACCGCAGTATTTT	CASSDRDREPQYF
TRBV7-2	once	TRBJ2-1	TRBD2	TGTGCCAGCAGCTACACTAGCGGGGTAAATGAGCAGTTCTTC	CASSYTSGVNEQFF
TRBV7-2	NA	TRBJ2-4	NA	TGTGCCAGCAGCCCTGGGGTTGGCGCCAAAATTATAGCCAAAAACATTCAGTACTTC	CASSPGVGAKIIAKNIQYF
TRBV5-5	NA	TRBJ1-5	NA	TGTGCCAGCAGCTTAGGGGCAGGGAATAGCAATCAGCCCCAGCATTTT	CASSLGAGNSNQPQHF
TRBV10-1	NA	TRBJ2-3	NA	TGCGCCAGCAGTGAGTCGGGGAACACAGATACGCAGTATTTT	CASSESGNTDTQYF
TRBV5-1	NA	TRBJ2-2	NA	TGCGCCAGCAGCTTGGAGGACTACATCACCGGGGAGCTGTTTTTT	CASSLEDYITGELFF
TRBV5-3	few	TRBJ2-4	NA	TGTGCCAGAATGGGAGCCCGGGGCATTCAGTACTTC	CARMGARGIQYF
TRBV2	NA	TRBJ2-1	NA	TGTGCCAGCAGTGATTTGGGGAGCAATGAGCAGTTCTTC	CASSDLGSNEQFF
TRBV6-2/TRBV6-3	NA	TRBJ1-1	NA	TGTGCCAGCAGTTGGAGCTCCACCAGAGGAGCTTTCTTT	CASSWSSTRGAFF
TRBV7-2	NA	TRBJ2-5	NA	TGTGCCAGCAGCTCGCCGGGACCTCAAGAGACCCAGTACTTC	CASSSPGPQETQYF
TRBV7-3	NA	TRBJ2-1	NA	TGTGCCAGCAGCTTGAGGGGGGGCCTTAATGAGCAGTTCTTC	CASSLRGGLNEQFF
TRBV21-1	NA	TRBJ1-6	NA	TGTGCCAGCAGCAAAGATCAGGTACATAATTCACCCCTCCACTTT	CASSKDQVHNSPLHF
TRBV6-5	once	TRBJ2-2	TRBD2	TGTGCCAGCAGTTACCGGGACTACCGGAACACCGGGGAGCTGTTTTTT	CASSYRDYRNTGELFF
TRBV28	few	TRBJ1-2	NA	TGTGCCAGCCGGGGCAGGAGTGGCTACACCTTC	CASRGRSGYTF
TRBV6-6	few	TRBJ1-3	NA	TGTGCCAGCAGTCAAGGGGTGCACACCATATATTTT	CASSQGVHTIYF
TRBV5-1	few	TRBJ1-1	NA	TGCGCCAGCAGATCAGGTCCAGGGTTAAACACTGAAGCTTTCTTT	CASRSGPGLNTEAFF
TRBV27	NA	TRBJ1-5	TRBD1	TGTGCCAGCAGGCTCCGGGACAGTCCCTATCAGCCCCAGCATTTT	CASRLRDSPYQPQHF
TRBV10-2	NA	TRBJ1-5	NA	TGCGCCAGCAGTGAGTCCTGGGTTTATCAGCCCCAGCATTTT	CASSESWVYQPQHF